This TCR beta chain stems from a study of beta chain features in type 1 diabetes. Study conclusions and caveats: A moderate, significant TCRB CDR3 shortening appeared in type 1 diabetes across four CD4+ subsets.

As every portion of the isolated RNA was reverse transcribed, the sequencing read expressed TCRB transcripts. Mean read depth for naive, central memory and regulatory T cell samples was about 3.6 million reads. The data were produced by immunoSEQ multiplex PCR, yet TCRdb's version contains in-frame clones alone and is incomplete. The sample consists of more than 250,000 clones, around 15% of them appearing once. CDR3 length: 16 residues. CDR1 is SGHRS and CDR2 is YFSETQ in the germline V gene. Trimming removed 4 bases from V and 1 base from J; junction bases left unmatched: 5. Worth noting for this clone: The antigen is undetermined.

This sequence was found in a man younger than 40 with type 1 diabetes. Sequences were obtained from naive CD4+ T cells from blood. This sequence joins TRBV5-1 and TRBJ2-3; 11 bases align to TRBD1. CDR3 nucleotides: TGCGCCAGCAGCCCGGGACAGGGGGTAGGCACAGATACGCAGTATTTT. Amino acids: CASSPGQGVGTDTQYF.